Listed below are T cell receptor beta chains from one sample, sequenced in a study of cytomegalovirus exposure and HLA in healthy donors. Sequenced by immunoSEQ multiplex PCR; TCRdb stores in-frame clones only, minus some. Altogether about 220,000 clones are present, around 80% being singletons, with the ten largest covering around an eighth. The sample comprised PBMCs. The receptors were sampled from a woman in her thirties in good health and CMV-seropositive. CDR3s include the opening cysteine and the closing phenylalanine or tryptophan. The order of the fields is J gene, D gene, V gene, clone size, CDR3 protein, CDR3 DNA. The D gene is left open where the match is weak. Rows may omit the clone size; those that give it use once, few, many or a size class.

>TRBJ1-1|.|TRBV25-1|.
CASSELKGVNTEAFF
TGTGCCAGCAGTGAACTCAAGGGGGTGAACACTGAAGCTTTCTTT
>TRBJ1-2|.|TRBV20-1|.
CRGGGDYGYTF
TGCAGGGGTGGAGGGGACTATGGCTACACCTTC
>TRBJ2-3|.|TRBV4-1|.
CASSIQVAQTDTQYF
TGCGCCAGCTCTATACAGGTGGCGCAGACAGATACGCAGTATTTT
>TRBJ2-1|TRBD2|TRBV10-1|few
CASSPAGERYNEQFF
TGCGCCAGCAGCCCAGCGGGGGAGCGCTACAATGAGCAGTTCTTC
>TRBJ2-4|TRBD1|TRBV15|.
CATSRDRDSGSKNIQYF
TGTGCCACCAGCAGGGACCGGGACAGTGGGTCCAAAAACATTCAGTACTTC
>TRBJ2-6|.|TRBV19|.
CASSRSFRVSGANVLTF
TGTGCCAGTAGCCGGTCCTTCAGGGTTTCAGGGGCCAACGTCCTGACTTTC
>TRBJ2-7|.|TRBV11-2|.
CASSLRTDYEQYF
TGTGCCAGCAGCCTACGGACAGACTACGAGCAGTACTTC
>TRBJ2-5|.|TRBV27|.
CASRATVKETQYF
TGTGCCAGCAGGGCGACAGTAAAAGAGACCCAGTACTTC
>TRBJ2-1|.|TRBV4-1|.
CASSLGYRAETSNEQFF
TGCGCCAGCAGCCTAGGATACAGGGCTGAAACAAGCAATGAGCAGTTCTTC
>TRBJ1-2|.|TRBV18|.
CASAPGLNYGYTF
TGTGCCAGCGCACCGGGACTGAACTATGGCTACACCTTC
>TRBJ1-5|.|TRBV27|.
CASSDGIYLPQHF
TGTGCCAGCTCAGACGGGATTTATCTGCCCCAGCATTTT
>TRBJ1-1|.|TRBV4-1|.
CASSQVSLNTEAFF
TGCGCCAGCAGCCAAGTTTCCTTGAACACTGAAGCTTTCTTT
>TRBJ2-7|TRBD1|TRBV11-1|.
CASSLAPGQGAYEQYF
TGTGCCAGCAGCTTAGCACCAGGACAGGGAGCCTACGAGCAGTACTTC
>TRBJ2-7|.|TRBV5-4|.
CASSLAADSYEQYF
TGTGCCAGCAGCTTGGCCGCAGACTCCTACGAGCAGTACTTC
>TRBJ1-4|.|TRBV19|.
CASSTQGKLFF
TGTGCCAGTAGTACTCAGGGAAAACTGTTTTTT
>TRBJ2-7|.|TRBV4-1|.
CASSQEWSEGPEQYF
TGCGCCAGCAGCCAAGAGTGGAGCGAGGGGCCCGAGCAGTACTTC